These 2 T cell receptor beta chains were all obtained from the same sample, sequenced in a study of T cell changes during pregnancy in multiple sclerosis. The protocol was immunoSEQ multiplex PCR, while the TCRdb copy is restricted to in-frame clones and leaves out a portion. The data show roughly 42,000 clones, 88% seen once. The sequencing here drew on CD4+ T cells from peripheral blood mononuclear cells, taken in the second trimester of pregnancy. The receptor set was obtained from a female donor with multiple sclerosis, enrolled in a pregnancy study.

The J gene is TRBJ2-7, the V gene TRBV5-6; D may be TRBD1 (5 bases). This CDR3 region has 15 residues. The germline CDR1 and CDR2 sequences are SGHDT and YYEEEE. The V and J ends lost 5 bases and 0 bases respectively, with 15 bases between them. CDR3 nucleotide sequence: TGTGCCAGCAGGATATGGGGCACAAGCTCCTACGAGCAGTACTTC. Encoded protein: CASRIWGTSSYEQYF.

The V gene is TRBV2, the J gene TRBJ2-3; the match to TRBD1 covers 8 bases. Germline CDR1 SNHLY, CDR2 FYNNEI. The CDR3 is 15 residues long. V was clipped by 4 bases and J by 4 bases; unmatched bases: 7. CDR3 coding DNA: TGTGCCAGCAGTGCAGGACAGGGAAGAGCAGATACGCAGTATTTT. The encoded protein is CASSAGQGRADTQYF.